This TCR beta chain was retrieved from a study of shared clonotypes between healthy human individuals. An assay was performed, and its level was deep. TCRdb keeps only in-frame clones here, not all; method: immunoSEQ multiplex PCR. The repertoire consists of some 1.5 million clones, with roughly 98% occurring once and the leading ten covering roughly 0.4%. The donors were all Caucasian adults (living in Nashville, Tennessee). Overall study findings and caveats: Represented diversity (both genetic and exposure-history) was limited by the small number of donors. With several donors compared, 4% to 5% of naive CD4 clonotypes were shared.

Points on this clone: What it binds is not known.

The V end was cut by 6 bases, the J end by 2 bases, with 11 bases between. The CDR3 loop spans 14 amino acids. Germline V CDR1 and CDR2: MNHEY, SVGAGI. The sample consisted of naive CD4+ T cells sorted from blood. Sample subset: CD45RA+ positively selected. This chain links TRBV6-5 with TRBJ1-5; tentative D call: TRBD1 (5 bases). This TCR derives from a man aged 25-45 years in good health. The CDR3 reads CASRGSGRNQPQHF. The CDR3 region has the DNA TGTGCCAGCAGGGGGTCAGGGCGCAATCAGCCCCAGCATTTT.